This passage covers 7 T cell receptor beta chains from one sample sequenced in a study of blood T cell repertoires in COVID-19. Using immunoSEQ multiplex PCR, the repertoire was profiled, and TCRdb retains in-frame clones only, with some absent. The table has about 81,000 clones, about 95% seen once. Sequences were obtained from peripheral blood. These receptors came from a human donor with active COVID-19. The donor label of this sample is uncertain.

CDR3 DNA: TGTGCCAGCAGCCAGAGCACAGGACAGTACAATCAGCCCCAGCATTTT. Protein sequence: CASSQSTGQYNQPQHF. The genes are TRBV3-1 (or the pseudogene TRBV3-2) and TRBJ1-5; D is possibly TRBD1 (6 bases). The CDR3 is 16 residues long. Germline CDR1 is LGHDT and CDR2 is YNNKEL (reference sequence). Between the trimmed V and J ends, which lost 3 bases and 3 bases, there was a span of 15 bases.

The V call is TRBV14, the J call TRBJ1-5, with D unclear. The CDR3 is 18 amino acids. Germline V gives CDR1 SGHDN, CDR2 FVKESK. Deletions cut 0 bases from V and 2 bases from J, with 17 bases between. The CDR3 loop reads CASSQEWTQGLGNQPQHF. In DNA form, the CDR3 reads TGTGCCAGCAGCCAAGAATGGACTCAAGGGTTGGGCAATCAGCCCCAGCATTTT.

J is TRBJ1-5 and V is TRBV5-6; 7 bases match TRBD1. V lost 2 bases to trimming and J lost 0 bases; unmatched junction nucleotides: 14. CDR1 is SGHDT and CDR2 is YYEEEE in the germline V gene. CDR3 length: 19 amino acids. CDR3 residues: CASSFGDPGTVFSNQPQHF. The CDR3 DNA reads as TGTGCCAGCAGCTTTGGTGACCCCGGGACAGTCTTTAGCAATCAGCCCCAGCATTTT.

The chain recombines TRBV7-2 with TRBJ2-3; no clear D gene. With 1 base removed from V and 5 bases from J, the gap between germline ends came to 10 bases. Germline CDR1 SGHTA, CDR2 FQGNSA. CDR3 length: 14 residues. The chain's CDR3 is CASSLGLSGDTQYF. DNA of the CDR3: TGTGCCAGCAGCTTAGGGCTCAGTGGAGATACGCAGTATTTT.

The chain carries TRBV18 and TRBJ2-2; 10 positions agree with TRBD1. This CDR3 comprises 17 residues. The ends lost 0 bases at V and 4 bases at J; junction bases unmatched: 5. Per the germline V gene, CDR1 is KGHSH and CDR2 is LQKENI. The chain's CDR3 is CASSPPDRGLITGELFF. The CDR3 DNA reads as TGTGCCAGCTCACCACCGGACAGGGGGTTGATCACCGGGGAGCTGTTTTTT.

This CDR3 reads CASSQDGTGNQPQHF. In DNA form, the CDR3 reads TGCGCCAGCAGCCAAGACGGGACAGGGAATCAGCCCCAGCATTTT. This chain uses TRBV4-3 with TRBJ1-5; 9 bases line up with TRBD1. Germline CDR1 reads LGHNA; CDR2 reads YSLEER. After removal of 0 bases from V and 4 bases from J, the junction contained 1 base not matched to a gene. CDR3 length: 15 amino acids.

The J gene is TRBJ1-2, the V gene TRBV6-5, with 10 bases identical to TRBD1. V shed 6 bases, J shed 5 bases, and the junction held 3 bases outside the gene matches. This CDR3 has 13 amino acids. Germline V gene data show CDR1 as MNHEY and CDR2 as SVGAGI. CDR3 residues: CASRDRGFYGYTF. The CDR3 DNA follows: TGTGCCAGCAGGGACAGGGGGTTTTATGGCTACACCTTC.